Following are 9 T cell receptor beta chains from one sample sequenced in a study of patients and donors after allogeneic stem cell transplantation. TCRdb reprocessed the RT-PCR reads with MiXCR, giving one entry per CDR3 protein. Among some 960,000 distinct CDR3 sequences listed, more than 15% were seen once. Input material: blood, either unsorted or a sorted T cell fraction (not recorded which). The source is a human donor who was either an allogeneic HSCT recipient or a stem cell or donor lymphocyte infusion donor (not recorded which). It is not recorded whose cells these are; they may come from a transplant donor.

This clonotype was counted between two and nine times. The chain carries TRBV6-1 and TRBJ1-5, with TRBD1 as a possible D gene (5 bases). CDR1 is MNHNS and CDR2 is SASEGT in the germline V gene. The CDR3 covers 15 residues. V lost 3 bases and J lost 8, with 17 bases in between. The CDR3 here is CASSDPPAGDEPQHF. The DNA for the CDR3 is TGTGCCAGCAGTGACCCTCCGGCGGGGGATGAGCCCCAGCATTTT.

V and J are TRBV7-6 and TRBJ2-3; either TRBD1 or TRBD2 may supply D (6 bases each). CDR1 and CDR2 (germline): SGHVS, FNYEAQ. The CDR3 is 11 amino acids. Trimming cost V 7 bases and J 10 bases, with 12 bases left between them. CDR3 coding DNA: TGTGCCAGCACCTCGGGGGCGGCGCAGTATTTT. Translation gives CASTSGAAQYF.

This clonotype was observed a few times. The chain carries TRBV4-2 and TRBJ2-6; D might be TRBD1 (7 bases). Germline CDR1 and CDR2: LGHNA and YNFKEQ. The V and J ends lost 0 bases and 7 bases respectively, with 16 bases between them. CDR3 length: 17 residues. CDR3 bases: TGTGCCAGCAGCCAAGATGCGCAGGGGGGTGGAGCCAACGTCCTGACTTTC. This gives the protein CASSQDAQGGGANVLTF.

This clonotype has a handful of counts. As DNA, the CDR3 is TGCGCCAGCAGCTTGTGGGGGGGGGCCATCCCCACTGAAGCTTTCTTT. Protein: CASSLWGGAIPTEAFF. The rearrangement uses TRBV5-1 and TRBJ1-1, with D possibly being TRBD1 (6 bases). This CDR3 is 16 amino acids long. CDR1 and CDR2 (germline): SGHRS, YFSETQ. V was cut by 1 base and J by 4 bases, with 17 bases left in between.

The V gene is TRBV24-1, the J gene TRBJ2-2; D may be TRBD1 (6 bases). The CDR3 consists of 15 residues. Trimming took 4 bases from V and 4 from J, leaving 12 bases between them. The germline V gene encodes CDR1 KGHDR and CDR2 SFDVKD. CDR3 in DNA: TGTGCCACCAGTGACCGCTGGGGGCGCACCGGGGAGCTGTTTTTT. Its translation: CATSDRWGRTGELFF.

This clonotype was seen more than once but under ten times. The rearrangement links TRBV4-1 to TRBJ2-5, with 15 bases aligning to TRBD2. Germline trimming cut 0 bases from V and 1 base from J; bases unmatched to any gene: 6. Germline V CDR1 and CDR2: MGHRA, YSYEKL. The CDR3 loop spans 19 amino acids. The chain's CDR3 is CASSQDVGLAGGPQETQYF. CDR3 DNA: TGCGCCAGCAGCCAAGATGTGGGACTAGCGGGAGGACCCCAAGAGACCCAGTACTTC.

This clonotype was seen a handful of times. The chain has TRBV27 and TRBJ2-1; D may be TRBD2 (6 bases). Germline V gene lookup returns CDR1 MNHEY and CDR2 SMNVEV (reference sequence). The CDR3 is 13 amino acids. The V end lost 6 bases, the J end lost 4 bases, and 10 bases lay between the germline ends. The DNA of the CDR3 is TGTGCCAGCAGACTAGCAGCTTACAATGAGCAGTTCTTC. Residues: CASRLAAYNEQFF.

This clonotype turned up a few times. The CDR3 coding sequence is TGTGCCAGCAGCTCCCCCCGACAGACTTCCCCTGAAGCTTTCTTT. It encodes CASSSPRQTSPEAFF. The rearrangement links TRBV7-2 to TRBJ1-1; D possibly corresponds to TRBD1 (5 bases). Germline V gene lookup returns CDR1 SGHTA and CDR2 FQGNSA. Trimming removed 4 bases from V and 6 bases from J, with 18 bases in between. This CDR3 has 15 amino acids.

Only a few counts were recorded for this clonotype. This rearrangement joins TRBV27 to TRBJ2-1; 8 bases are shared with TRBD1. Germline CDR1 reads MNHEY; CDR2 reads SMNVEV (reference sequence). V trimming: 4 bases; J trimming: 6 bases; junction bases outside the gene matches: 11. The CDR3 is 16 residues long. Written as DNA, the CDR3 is TGTGCCAGCAGTTCTCCCTTGAGACAGGGGTTCAATGAGCAGTTCTTC. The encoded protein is CASSSPLRQGFNEQFF.